Listed here are 27 T cell receptor beta chains from one sample, sequenced in a study of cytomegalovirus exposure and HLA in healthy donors. Clones were read by immunoSEQ multiplex PCR, and TCRdb kept only the in-frame ones, dropping some. The data contain more than 150,000 clones, more than 65% of them singletons. The source material was PBMCs. The source of these receptors is a woman in her late teens or twenties in good health and CMV-seropositive.

The sample holds one count of this clone. V is TRBV21-1 and J is TRBJ2-7; TRBD1, the table's D call, lacks a check against the DNA. TRBV21-1 is deemed a pseudogene. There are 14 residues in the CDR3. The CDR3 loop is CASSPGQPPYEQYF. The CDR3 DNA reads TGTGCCAGCAGTCCGGGACAGCCACCCTACGAGCAGTACTTC.

The chain recombines TRBV5-1 with TRBJ1-2; perhaps TRBD1 as D (5 bases). Germline V gene sequence: CDR1 SGHRS, CDR2 YFSETQ. The V and J ends lost 0 bases and 6 bases respectively, with 12 bases between them. This CDR3 spans 14 amino acids. CDR3 sequence: CASSLDTTDNGYTF. CDR3 DNA: TGCGCCAGCAGCTTGGATACGACGGACAATGGCTACACCTTC.

V is TRBV2 and J is TRBJ1-2; no firm D call. This CDR3 comprises 12 residues. Germline assignment: CDR1 SNHLY and CDR2 FYNNEI. Between the trimmed V and J ends, which lost 6 bases and 5 bases, there was a span of 10 bases. CDR3: CASSEGVYGYTF. The CDR3 nucleotides are TGTGCCAGCAGCGAGGGAGTGTATGGCTACACCTTC.

The CDR3 protein is CASSVARVAEKLFF. As DNA, the CDR3 is TGTGCCAGCAGCGTAGCCAGGGTCGCTGAAAAACTGTTTTTT. The V gene is TRBV9, the J gene TRBJ1-4, with D possibly matching TRBD1 (5 bases). This CDR3 spans 14 amino acids. Trimming stripped 0 bases from V and 7 bases from J, with 10 bases between. Germline lookup yields CDR1 SGDLS and CDR2 YYNGEE.

On this clone itself: Germline and junction disagree at one end, which may indicate a read error. The CDR3 region has the DNA TGTGCCAGCAGCTTCGGGGTGAGGAGGGAATACACTTTC. Translated: CASSFGVRREYTF. This chain links TRBV7-8 with TRBJ1-2, with D unclear. This CDR3 has 13 residues. Germline loops: CDR1 SGHVS, CDR2 FQNEAQ.

The V call is TRBV6-5, the J call TRBJ2-1; D possibly corresponds to TRBD1 (5 bases). The CDR3 extends over 13 amino acids. Per the germline V gene, CDR1 is MNHEY and CDR2 is SVGAGI. V lost 6 bases and J lost 3, with 9 bases in between. CDR3 nucleotide sequence: TGTGCCAGCAGCCGCGACAGCTACAATGAGCAGTTCTTC. It encodes CASSRDSYNEQFF.

J is TRBJ1-3 and V is TRBV28; 7 bases are shared with TRBD1. CDR1 and CDR2 (germline): MDHEN, SYDVKM. The CDR3 spans 14 residues. V was pared by 7 bases and J by 2 bases, with 5 bases of the junction left unmatched. In DNA, the CDR3 is TGTGCCAGCAACCCGACAGGGACTGGAAACACCATATATTTT. Encoded protein: CASNPTGTGNTIYF.

V and J are TRBV15 and TRBJ2-3; perhaps TRBD1 as D (7 bases). Germline CDR1 is LNHNV and CDR2 is YYDKDF (reference sequence). Trimming removed 1 base from V and 0 bases from J, with 14 bases in between. CDR3 size: 17 residues. CDR3 sequence: CATSRGVQGGSTDTQYF. The CDR3 coding sequence is TGTGCCACCAGCAGAGGGGTCCAGGGGGGTAGCACAGATACGCAGTATTTT.

This clone turned up a few times. This chain connects TRBV18 to TRBJ2-7; a possible D gene is TRBD1 (5 bases). The CDR3 extends over 13 amino acids. V was cut by 2 bases and J by 6 bases, with 11 bases left in between. Germline CDR1 and CDR2: KGHSH and LQKENI. CDR3 bases: TGTGCCAGCTCACCATCCAGGGCTCTCGAGCAGTACTTC. Translation: CASSPSRALEQYF.

This chain uses TRBV2 with TRBJ1-5, with 9 positions matching TRBD1. V shed 6 bases, J shed 1 base, and the junction held 4 bases outside the gene matches. CDR3 length: 15 residues. CDR1 SNHLY and CDR2 FYNNEI come from the germline V gene. DNA of the CDR3: TGTGCCAGCAGGAAGGGACAGGGAAGCAATCAGCCCCAGCATTTT. Protein product: CASRKGQGSNQPQHF.

The rearrangement links TRBV14 to TRBJ2-1, with 7 nucleotides matching TRBD2. The junction had 2 bases not matched to a gene; V was cut back by 0 bases and J by 9 bases. The length of the CDR3 is 13 residues. Germline lookup yields CDR1 SGHDN and CDR2 FVKESK. CDR3 amino acids: CASSQDWGGEQFF. The CDR3 DNA follows: TGTGCCAGCAGCCAAGATTGGGGGGGTGAGCAGTTCTTC.

The rearrangement uses TRBV6-6 and TRBJ2-7; tentatively, D is TRBD2 (6 bases). Germline V gene data show CDR1 as MNHNY and CDR2 as SVGAGI (reference sequence). The CDR3 is 15 residues long. Trimming removed 4 bases from V and 3 bases from J, with 16 bases in between. The CDR3 sequence: CASSWGGEPRYEQYF. CDR3 sequence (DNA): TGTGCCAGCAGTTGGGGAGGAGAGCCACGCTACGAGCAGTACTTC.

The chain joins TRBV5-4 to TRBJ1-2; D remains ambiguous. The CDR3 is made up of 14 amino acids. Germline lookup yields CDR1 SGHNT and CDR2 YYREEE (reference sequence). Trimming left V 0 bases short and J 0 bases short, with 6 bases between. CDR3 loop: CASSLDSSNYGYTF. In DNA, the CDR3 is TGTGCCAGCAGCTTGGACAGTTCTAACTATGGCTACACCTTC.

This chain joins TRBV5-1 and TRBJ2-5; TRBD2 might be the D (6 bases). Germline values: CDR1 SGHRS, CDR2 YFSETQ. This CDR3 is 14 amino acids long. The V end lost 6 bases, the J end lost 2 bases, and 14 bases lay between the germline ends. DNA of the CDR3: TGCGCCAGCAATCAGCTGGGAGGTCAAGAGACCCAGTACTTC. This translates into CASNQLGGQETQYF.

The chain carries TRBV7-9 and TRBJ1-1, with 7 bases matching TRBD1. The V gene's germline CDR1 is SEHNR and CDR2 FQNEAQ (reference sequence). CDR3 length equals 11 residues. V lost 5 bases and J lost 6; bases outside the gene matches: 0. The CDR3 here is CASSQGAEAFF. The CDR3 region has the DNA TGTGCCAGCAGCCAGGGGGCTGAAGCTTTCTTT. Using reference TRBV7-9 and TRBJ1-1 for the parts outside the CDR3, the full variable domain is DTGVSQNPRHKITKRGQNVTFRCDPISEHNRLYWYRQTLGQGPEFLTYFQNEAQLEKSRLLSDRFSAERPKGSFSTLEIQRTEQGDSAMYLCASSQGAEAFFGQGTRLTVV.

This chain uses TRBV5-4 with TRBJ2-1; D gene unclear. V lost 4 bases and J 0 bases, leaving 14 bases between the germline ends. The germline V gene has CDR1 SGHNT and CDR2 YYREEE (reference sequence). This CDR3 region has 16 residues. For the CDR3, the DNA is TGTGCCAGCAGCCCGTCGGCGGAAAGCTCCTACAATGAGCAGTTCTTC. This sequence encodes CASSPSAESSYNEQFF.

This clone showed up just once. The chain carries TRBV7-6 and TRBJ1-1, with a tentative D call TRBD1 (6 bases). Trimming stripped 5 bases from V and 0 bases from J, with 13 bases between. The germline CDR1 and CDR2 sequences are SGHVS and FNYEAQ. The CDR3 runs 15 residues. The CDR3 coding sequence is TGTGCCAGCAGCGTCGGGACACCGATGAACACTGAAGCTTTCTTT. This encodes CASSVGTPMNTEAFF.

The rearrangement joins TRBV9 to TRBJ2-2, with TRBD1 matching 8 bases. Germline values: CDR1 SGDLS, CDR2 YYNGEE. The CDR3 spans 15 residues. After removal of 4 bases from V and 7 bases from J, the junction contained 9 bases not matched to a gene. The CDR3 loop is CASSPARGLDGELFF. As DNA, the CDR3 is TGTGCCAGCAGCCCGGCCAGGGGGCTTGACGGGGAGCTGTTTTTT.

V gene TRBV7-9 combines with J gene TRBJ2-2, with D uncertain. V lost 3 bases and J lost 5, with 4 bases in between. Germline V gene data show CDR1 as SEHNR and CDR2 as FQNEAQ (reference sequence). The CDR3 loop spans 12 amino acids. The CDR3 nucleotides read TGTGCCAGCAGCTTCTTTACCGGGGAGCTGTTTTTT. Translation gives CASSFFTGELFF.

CDR3 sequence: CASSTLQGNSPLHF. The CDR3 DNA is TGTGCCAGCAGTACTCTCCAGGGAAATTCACCCCTCCACTTT. This chain connects TRBV27 to TRBJ1-6; TRBD1 is a possible D gene (5 bases). CDR1 is MNHEY, CDR2 SMNVEV, per germline (reference sequence). Trimming left V 5 bases short and J 7 bases short, with 12 bases between. The CDR3 runs 14 residues.

V is TRBV2 and J is TRBJ2-1; weak D call: TRBD2 (6 bases). V lost 7 bases and J lost 7, with 23 bases in between. Germline lookup yields CDR1 SNHLY and CDR2 FYNNEI. There are 16 residues in the CDR3. CDR3 residues: CASTPPPRGAGNEQFF. CDR3 sequence (DNA): TGTGCCAGCACCCCCCCGCCCCGCGGGGCGGGGAATGAGCAGTTCTTC.

The rearrangement uses TRBV6-5 and TRBJ2-1, with D tentatively TRBD2 (6 bases). Germline CDR1 reads MNHEY; CDR2 reads SVGAGI. The CDR3 is 13 residues long. V lost 6 bases, J lost 6 bases, and 12 bases lay in between. CDR3 loop: CASRRGLINEQFF. The CDR3 nucleotides read TGTGCCAGCAGACGGGGACTTATCAATGAGCAGTTCTTC.

This sequence joins TRBV18 and TRBJ2-7, with 7 bases lining up with TRBD1. The V and J ends lost 2 bases and 0 bases, in that order; junction bases with no gene match: 1. The CDR3 loop spans 14 amino acids. Looked up from germline, CDR1 is KGHSH and CDR2 is LQKENI. CDR3 bases: TGTGCCAGCTCACCAGGGACAGACTCCTACGAGCAGTACTTC. Protein sequence: CASSPGTDSYEQYF.

The chain links TRBV4-1 to TRBJ2-5; a possible D gene is TRBD2 (5 bases). Trimming removed 0 bases from V and 1 base from J, with 15 bases in between. Germline values: CDR1 MGHRA, CDR2 YSYEKL. The CDR3 covers 17 residues. CDR3 DNA: TGCGCCAGCAGCCAAGATCTTCGCGACTACGCCCAAGAGACCCAGTACTTC. The encoded protein is CASSQDLRDYAQETQYF.

This chain links TRBV4-2 with TRBJ2-1; a possible D gene is TRBD2 (6 bases). Trimming removed 0 bases from V and 10 bases from J, with 16 bases in between. The CDR3 consists of 15 residues. CDR1 is LGHNA, CDR2 YNFKEQ, per germline. Here the CDR3 DNA reads TGTGCCAGCAGCCAAGATGTTGCGGGGCCGGGCGAGCAGTTCTTC. This encodes CASSQDVAGPGEQFF.

This rearrangement joins TRBV29-1 to TRBJ2-7; D perhaps matches TRBD1 (6 bases). Looked up from germline, CDR1 is SQVTM and CDR2 is ANQGSEA. The CDR3 totals 11 residues. The ends were cut back, 7 bases at V and 3 bases at J, with 10 bases in the middle. The CDR3 coding sequence is TGCAGCGCCGGACAGAACTACGAGCAGTACTTC. Protein: CSAGQNYEQYF.

J is TRBJ1-2 and V is TRBV10-1, with TRBD1 identical over 8 bases. The germline V gene encodes CDR1 WNHNN and CDR2 SYGVQD (reference sequence). V dropped 10 bases and J dropped 2; count of bases not matched to a gene: 9. The CDR3 covers 14 residues. CDR3 region: CANKDRVSNYGYTF. In nucleotides, the CDR3 is TGCGCCAACAAGGACAGGGTATCAAACTATGGCTACACCTTC.